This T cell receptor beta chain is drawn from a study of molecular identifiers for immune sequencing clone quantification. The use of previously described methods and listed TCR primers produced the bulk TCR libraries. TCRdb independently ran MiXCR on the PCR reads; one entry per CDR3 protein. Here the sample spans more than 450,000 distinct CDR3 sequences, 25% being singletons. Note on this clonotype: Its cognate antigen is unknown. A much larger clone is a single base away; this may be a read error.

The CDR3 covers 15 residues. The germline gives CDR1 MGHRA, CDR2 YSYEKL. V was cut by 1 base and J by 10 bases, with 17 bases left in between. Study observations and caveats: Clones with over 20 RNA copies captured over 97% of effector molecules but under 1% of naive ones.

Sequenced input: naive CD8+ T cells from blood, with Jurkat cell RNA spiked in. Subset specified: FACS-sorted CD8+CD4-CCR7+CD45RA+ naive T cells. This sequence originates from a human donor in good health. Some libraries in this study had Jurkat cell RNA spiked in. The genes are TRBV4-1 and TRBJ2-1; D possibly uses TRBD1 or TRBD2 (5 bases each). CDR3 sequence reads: CASSQVSQGVEEQFF. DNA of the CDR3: TGCGCCAGCAGCCAAGTCAGTCAGGGAGTGGAGGAGCAGTTCTTC.